A single sample is the source of the 32 T cell receptor beta chains below, sequenced in a study of regulatory T cells in long-lasting Graves disease. The time point here: persistent/refractory GD, antithyroid drugs over 5 years with positive TRAb. Extracted RNA from PBMCs served as the source of the TCR library. The TCR beta library used iRepertoire HTBI primers with Arm-PCR amplification of CDR3. MiXCR, applied by TCRdb to the multiplex PCR reads, yields one record per CDR3 protein. The sample yields more than 650,000 distinct CDR3 sequences, about 30% seen once. The material was peripheral blood mononuclear cells (PBMCs), obtained when the disease was refractory, from a patient treated with antithyroid drugs. The receptors originated from a female donor with Graves disease.

The CDR3 loop is CASSLRDRGRDNYGYTF. For the CDR3, the DNA is TGCGCCAGCAGCTTGCGGGACAGGGGAAGGGATAACTATGGCTACACCTTC. The genes are TRBV5-1 and TRBJ1-2; 10 bases are shared with TRBD1. V trimming: 1 base; J trimming: 1 base; junction bases outside the gene matches: 7. Germline-derived CDR1 and CDR2 are SGHRS and YFSETQ. There are 17 residues in the CDR3.

In the case of this clonotype: The germline gene is not matched at one end of the junction; a read error may be the cause. The CDR3 coding sequence is TGTGCCAGCGGCTTGGCCGGCTATGGCTACACCTTC. Amino acids: CASGLAGYGYTF. The J gene is TRBJ1-2, the V gene TRBV5-1; D unresolved. Germline V gene data show CDR1 as SGHRS and CDR2 as YFSETQ. The CDR3 sequence is 12 residues long.

This clonotype was seen a few times. The chain recombines TRBV6-1 with TRBJ1-1; no clear D. CDR1 MNHNS and CDR2 SASEGT come from the germline V gene. V lost 8 bases and J lost 7, with 14 bases in between. CDR3 length: 12 amino acids. CDR3 sequence: CASLSTASEAFF. The CDR3 DNA sequence: TGTGCCAGCCTTTCGACGGCGAGTGAAGCTTTCTTT.

The chain is built from TRBV7-9 and TRBJ2-5; TRBD2 aligns across 12 bases. Germline V lookup: CDR1 SEHNR, CDR2 FQNEAQ (reference sequence). CDR3 length equals 16 residues. V was clipped by 8 bases and J by 2 bases; unmatched bases: 9. DNA of the CDR3: TGTGCCAGCGCGCTAGCGGGAGGGCCGGGGCAAGAGACCCAGTACTTC. Translated, it gives CASALAGGPGQETQYF.

The rearrangement joins TRBV10-3 to TRBJ1-1, with 7 bases that match TRBD1. This CDR3 contains 14 residues. Per the germline V gene, CDR1 is ENHRY and CDR2 is SYGVKD. V lost 4 bases, J lost 1 base, and 3 bases stayed unmatched. The CDR3 DNA reads TGTGCCATCAGTGGGGACAGAGAGAACACTGAAGCTTTCTTT. Translation: CAISGDRENTEAFF.

DNA for the CDR3: TGCGCCAGCAGCTTGGAAGCGCGACGGACCGCTCAAGAGACCCAGTACTTC. Amino acid sequence: CASSLEARRTAQETQYF. The J gene is TRBJ2-5, the V gene TRBV5-1; D not resolved. V was trimmed by 0 bases and J by 2 bases, leaving 17 bases between them. This CDR3 is 17 amino acids long. The germline V gene has CDR1 SGHRS and CDR2 YFSETQ. The entire variable domain, with the rest obtained from reference TRBV5-1 and TRBJ2-5, is as follows: KAGVTQTPRYLIKTRGQQVTLSCSPISGHRSVSWYQQTPGQGLQFLFEYFSETQRNKGNFPGRFSGRQFSNSRSEMNVSTLELGDSALYLCASSLEARRTAQETQYFGPGTRLLVL.

The chain carries TRBV3-1 and TRBJ2-4; TRBD2 is a possible D gene (5 bases). Gene TRBJ2-5 matches the end of the DNA better, so the J call may be wrong. CDR1 and CDR2 from the germline V gene are LGHDT and YNNKEL (reference sequence). The CDR3 length is 18 residues. The CDR3 bases are TGTGCCAGCAGCCATTATTCGAGGGCGGGTCCCCGGGCAGAGACCCAGTACTTC. It translates to CASSHYSRAGPRAETQYF.

There are many counts of this clonotype. V and J are TRBV12-3 or TRBV12-4 and TRBJ2-5, with a weak D call TRBD1 (6 bases). The V and J ends lost 2 bases and 4 bases respectively, with 8 bases between them. The CDR3 runs to 13 residues. The DNA of the CDR3 is TGTGCCAGCAGTTTAAACAGGGCAGAGACCCAGTACTTC. It translates to CASSLNRAETQYF.

The rearrangement links TRBV29-1 to TRBJ1-1; D perhaps matches TRBD1 (5 bases). The CDR3 contains 13 residues. V gave up 2 bases and J gave up 7 bases, with 14 bases separating them. Per germline, CDR1 SQVTM and CDR2 ANQGSEA. The CDR3 DNA sequence: TGCAGCGTTGAATCCCCCAGGGCGGTTGAAGCTTTCTTT. Translated: CSVESPRAVEAFF.

The V call is TRBV20-1, the J call TRBJ2-7; D may be TRBD2 (5 bases). V dropped 6 bases and J dropped 2 bases, with 20 bases sitting between them. Germline CDR1 is DFQATT and CDR2 is SNEGSKA (reference sequence). This CDR3 is built from 15 residues. CDR3 amino acids: CSARNPILGTYEQYF. In nucleotides, the CDR3 is TGCAGTGCCCGAAACCCAATACTAGGGACCTACGAGCAGTACTTC.

The chain joins TRBV5-5 to TRBJ1-2; perhaps TRBD1 as D (6 bases). CDR1 and CDR2 from the germline V gene are SGHKS and YYEKEE (reference sequence). V lost 6 bases, J lost 4 bases, and 22 bases lay in between. The CDR3 is made up of 16 amino acids. The CDR3: CASTLIAPGEGYGYTF. CDR3 in DNA: TGTGCCAGCACACTCATCGCCCCAGGGGAGGGCTATGGCTACACCTTC. The whole variable domain, filled in from reference TRBV5-5 and TRBJ1-2, reads DAGVTQSPTHLIKTRGQQVTLRCSPISGHKSVSWYQQVLGQGPQFIFQYYEKEERGRGNFPDRFSARQFPNYSSELNVNALLLGDSALYLCASTLIAPGEGYGYTFGSGTRLTVV.

This clonotype has just a few counts. The J gene is TRBJ2-7, the V gene TRBV29-1, with D perhaps TRBD1 or TRBD2 (5 bases each). The CDR3 sequence is 13 residues long. The germline V gene has CDR1 SQVTM and CDR2 ANQGSEA. The V end lost 7 bases, the J end lost 3 bases, and 16 bases lay between the germline ends. CDR3 DNA: TGCAGCGGGAGGTTCGGGCAGGGCTACGAGCAGTACTTC. It codes for CSGRFGQGYEQYF.

Here the CDR3 reads CASSLWETDSDTQYF. As DNA, the CDR3 is TGTGCCAGCAGTTTATGGGAGACCGATTCAGATACGCAGTATTTT. This rearrangement joins TRBV27 to TRBJ2-3; possibly TRBD2 for D (5 bases). The CDR3 consists of 15 residues. Germline-derived CDR1 and CDR2 are MNHEY and SMNVEV (reference sequence). V lost 1 base and J 4 bases, leaving 12 bases between the germline ends.

A few counts support this clonotype. This chain connects TRBV14 to TRBJ1-3; 8 bases are shared with TRBD1. CDR1 is SGHDN and CDR2 is FVKESK in the germline V gene. There are 16 residues in the CDR3. V lost 5 bases to trimming and J lost 0 bases; unmatched junction nucleotides: 6. The CDR3 DNA follows: TGTGCCAGCAGCTTGACAGGGGAGAGCTCTGGAAACACCATATATTTT. It codes for CASSLTGESSGNTIYF.

V is TRBV18 and J is TRBJ1-5; D is ambiguous. Trimming stripped 4 bases from V and 6 bases from J, with 16 bases between. CDR1 is KGHSH and CDR2 is LQKENI in the germline V gene. This CDR3 is 15 amino acids long. The CDR3 bases are TGTGCCAGCTCACTTTTGTCGGAGTATGGTCAGCCCCAGCATTTT. Encoded protein: CASSLLSEYGQPQHF.

This clonotype was found a few times. V is TRBV5-1 and J is TRBJ2-7; TRBD2 might be the D (5 bases). Trimming removed 0 bases from V and 5 bases from J, with 18 bases in between. Germline CDR1 reads SGHRS; CDR2 reads YFSETQ. CDR3 length: 16 amino acids. CDR3 protein: CASSLVGGPLIHEQYF. The CDR3 DNA sequence: TGCGCCAGCAGCTTGGTTGGCGGGCCTTTAATTCACGAGCAGTACTTC.

V usage is TRBV6-2 or TRBV6-3 and J usage is TRBJ1-4, with 8 bases identical to TRBD1. V lost 6 bases to trimming and J lost 8 bases; unmatched junction nucleotides: 11. Germline assignment: CDR1 MNHEY and CDR2 SVGEGT. The CDR3 extends over 15 amino acids. The CDR3 protein is CASRGQQGAGEKLFF. The CDR3 region has the DNA TGTGCCAGCAGGGGACAGCAGGGGGCCGGCGAAAAACTGTTTTTT.

The chain couples TRBV2 to TRBJ2-3; the D gene is possibly TRBD1 (5 bases). This CDR3 is 15 amino acids long. Germline CDR1 reads SNHLY; CDR2 reads FYNNEI. The V and J ends lost 1 base and 0 bases respectively, with 8 bases between them. Here the CDR3 DNA reads TGTGCCAGCAGTGAAGGGGGCCCGAGCACAGATACGCAGTATTTT. Its protein product is CASSEGGPSTDTQYF.

The V and J genes are TRBV6-9 and TRBJ1-1; 7 bases are a match to TRBD1. The J segment lost 8 bases and the V segment lost 3 bases, leaving 6 bases of the junction unmatched. The germline gives CDR1 MNHGY, CDR2 SVAAGI. The CDR3 spans 13 residues. CDR3 sequence (DNA): TGTGCCAGCAGTTACAGGGGGGTAGGGGAAGCTTTCTTT. Its protein product is CASSYRGVGEAFF.

The rearrangement joins TRBV28 to TRBJ1-5, with 7 bases aligning to TRBD1. The CDR3 sequence is 17 residues long. Germline CDR1 MDHEN, CDR2 SYDVKM. Trimming at V came to 10 bases and at J to 0 bases, leaving 15 bases not matched to a gene. CDR3 residues: CATRVPTGISSNQPQHF. CDR3 bases: TGTGCCACCAGGGTCCCGACAGGGATCAGTAGCAATCAGCCCCAGCATTTT.

The chain employs TRBV19 and TRBJ1-1, with TRBD1 matching 7 bases. The CDR3 extends over 15 amino acids. The J segment lost 5 bases and the V segment lost 6 bases, leaving 12 bases of the junction unmatched. Germline V CDR1 and CDR2: LNHDA, SQIVND (reference sequence). As DNA, the CDR3 is TGTGCCAGTAGGCCAACGGACAGGCTTTTGACTGAAGCTTTCTTT. It translates to CASRPTDRLLTEAFF.

This clonotype occurred a few times. The V call is TRBV13, the J call TRBJ2-7; TRBD2 matches 15 bases. Germline V gives CDR1 PRHDT, CDR2 FYEKMQ (reference sequence). This CDR3 comprises 18 residues. V trimming: 6 bases; J trimming: 5 bases; junction bases outside the gene matches: 14. This CDR3 is CASSLGTGLAGGADEQYF. CDR3 DNA: TGTGCCAGCAGTCTCGGGACAGGACTAGCGGGAGGGGCGGACGAGCAGTACTTC.

On this clonotype itself: This clone may be a read error of a much larger clone one base away. The chain recombines TRBV7-2 with TRBJ1-2, with TRBD1 matching 9 bases. CDR1 is SGHTA, CDR2 FQGNSA, per germline. The CDR3 extends over 14 amino acids. With 3 bases clipped from V and 6 bases from J, the junction kept 5 bases outside the gene matches. CDR3 loop: CASSLLGQGDGYTF. The CDR3 DNA reads TGTGCCAGCAGCTTGTTGGGACAGGGAGATGGCTACACCTTC.

V usage is TRBV9 and J usage is TRBJ2-5; 8 nucleotides match TRBD2. J gave up 3 bases and V 4 bases, and 14 bases lay outside the gene matches. The CDR3 runs to 17 residues. Germline CDR1 and CDR2: SGDLS and YYNGEE. CDR3 nucleotide sequence: TGTGCCAGCAGCCCCTCTACTAGCGGAGTTTTAGAAGAGACCCAGTACTTC. Protein product: CASSPSTSGVLEETQYF.

A remark on this clonotype: This probably arose from a read error, given a far larger clone one base away. V gene TRBV7-3 combines with J gene TRBJ2-4, with D possibly being TRBD2 (5 bases). The CDR3 covers 15 residues. The germline gives CDR1 SGHTA, CDR2 FQGTGA. The CDR3: CASSLPGLAKNIPYF. The CDR3 DNA follows: TGTGCCAGCAGCTTACCGGGGTTAGCCAAAAACATTCCGTACTTC. Filled out from reference TRBV7-3 and TRBJ2-4, the complete variable domain reads GAGVSQTPSNKVTEKGKYVELRCDPISGHTALYWYRQSLGQGPEFLIYFQGTGAADDSGLPNDRFFAVRPEGSVSTLKIQRTERGDSAVYLCASSLPGLAKNIPYFGAGTRLSVL.

This clonotype has a handful of counts. V gene TRBV7-9 combines with J gene TRBJ2-5, with D hard to call. V lost 2 bases to trimming and J lost 1 base, with 8 bases between them. The germline V gene has CDR1 SEHNR and CDR2 FQNEAQ (reference sequence). The CDR3 extends over 14 amino acids. CDR3 DNA sequence: TGTGCCAGCAGCTTACCGGCAGTCCAAGAGACCCAGTACTTC. As protein: CASSLPAVQETQYF.

To note about this clonotype: This may be a read error: a much more frequent sequence differs by one nucleotide. J is TRBJ1-6 and V is TRBV28, with D possibly being TRBD1 (5 bases). The CDR3 has 12 residues. Germline V lookup: CDR1 MDHEN, CDR2 SYDVKM. The DNA for the CDR3 is TGTGCCGGCAGTTTCTGGGGGGACCTCCTCCACTTT. Translation: CAGSFWGDLLHF.

The chain has TRBV6-1 and TRBJ1-6; D remains unclear. The ends were cut back, 7 bases at V and 0 bases at J, with 7 bases in the middle. This CDR3 region has 14 residues. Germline assignment: CDR1 MNHNS and CDR2 SASEGT. The CDR3 sequence is CASKLSSYNSPLHF. DNA for the CDR3: TGTGCCAGCAAGCTCAGCTCCTATAATTCACCCCTCCACTTT.

The chain uses TRBV7-2 and TRBJ2-1; perhaps TRBD2 as D (7 bases). CDR1 and CDR2 (germline): SGHTA, FQGNSA. With 7 bases removed from V and 4 bases from J, the gap between germline ends came to 20 bases. The CDR3 spans 16 residues. The DNA of the CDR3 is TGTGCCAGCATGGGGGGGGCGGGAGTGGCGTACAATGAGCAGTTCTTC. Translated, it gives CASMGGAGVAYNEQFF.

This clonotype turned up a few times. This chain joins TRBV20-1 and TRBJ2-5, with a weak D call TRBD1 (6 bases). In germline, CDR1 is DFQATT, CDR2 SNEGSKA (reference sequence). V lost 5 bases and J lost 3, with 10 bases in between. CDR3 length: 12 amino acids. The CDR3 coding sequence is TGCAGTGCTCCGGACAGAAAAGAGACCCAGTACTTC. Its translation: CSAPDRKETQYF.

The table lists this clonotype with a few counts. The rearrangement links TRBV12-3 or TRBV12-4 to TRBJ1-1; a weak D match, TRBD1 (6 bases). The ends were cut back, 3 bases at V and 6 bases at J, with 11 bases in the middle. The CDR3 has 13 amino acids. CDR3 loop: CASSFRGLPEAFF. CDR3 in DNA: TGTGCCAGCAGTTTCAGGGGTTTGCCTGAAGCTTTCTTT.

The rearrangement joins TRBV19 to TRBJ1-2; possible D gene TRBD1, 5 bases. V lost 3 bases, J lost 8 bases, and 13 bases lay in between. Germline V gene sequence: CDR1 LNHDA, CDR2 SQIVND (reference sequence). The CDR3 is 13 residues long. Here the CDR3 DNA reads TGTGCCAGTAGTATTTACGAGGGGCGCGGCTACACCTTC. Its protein is CASSIYEGRGYTF.